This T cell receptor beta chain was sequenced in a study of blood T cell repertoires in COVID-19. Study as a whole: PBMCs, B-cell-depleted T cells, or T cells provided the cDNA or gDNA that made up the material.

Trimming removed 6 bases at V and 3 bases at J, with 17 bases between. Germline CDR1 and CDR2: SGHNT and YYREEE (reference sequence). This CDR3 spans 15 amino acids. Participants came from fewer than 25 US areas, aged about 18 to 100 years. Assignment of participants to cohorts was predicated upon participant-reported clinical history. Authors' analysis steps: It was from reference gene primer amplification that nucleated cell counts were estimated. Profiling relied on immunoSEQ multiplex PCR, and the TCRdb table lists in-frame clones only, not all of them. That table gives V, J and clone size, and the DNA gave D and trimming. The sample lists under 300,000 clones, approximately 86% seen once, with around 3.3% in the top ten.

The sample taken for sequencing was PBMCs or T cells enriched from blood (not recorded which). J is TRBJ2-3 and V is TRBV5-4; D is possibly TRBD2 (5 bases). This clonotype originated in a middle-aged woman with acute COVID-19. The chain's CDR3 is CASTQPGSSTDTQYF. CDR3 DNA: TGTGCCAGCACCCAACCGGGATCGAGTACAGATACGCAGTATTTT. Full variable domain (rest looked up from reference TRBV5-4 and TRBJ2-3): ETGVTQSPTHLIKTRGQQVTLRCSSQSGHNTVSWYQQALGQGPQFIFQYYREEENGRGNFPPRFSGLQFPNYSSELNVNALELDDSALYLCASTQPGSSTDTQYFGPGTRLTVL.